This entry features one T cell receptor beta chain sequence. Its cognate antigen has yet to be identified. No much larger clone is present one base from it, and per-base qualities are unavailable. Participants in the prospective study were enrolled through a virtual design, were aged roughly 18 to 95 years, and lived in 20 to 30 United States geographic areas. Cohort assignment in the prospective study relied on participant-reported clinical history from a screening survey and a study questionnaire. Each participant in the prospective study had whole blood, serum and a nasopharyngeal or oropharyngeal swab collected by mobile phlebotomists. Over a roughly two-month period, participants in the prospective study had the option of providing additional blood draws and questionnaires. Blood samples from the prospective study were shipped frozen or at room temperature prior to DNA extraction. The immunoSEQ Assay, a bias-controlled multiplex PCR, was used to amplify TCRbeta CDR3 regions from genomic DNA. The original pipeline was this. The number of nucleated cells in each sample was estimated by amplification of reference gene primers within the assay. Sequence reads were collapsed and filtered to measure the absolute abundance of every unique TCRbeta CDR3 rearrangement. Productive Simpson clonality was computed per sample as the square root of Simpson's diversity index over productive rearrangements. TCRdb re-hosts the immuneACCESS table, in-frame sequences only. Its copies lack some clones; in the studies checked, an unresolved V gene accounts for under half of them, and the cause for the rest is not known. The DNA was the basis for D and trimming; V, J and clone size are from that table. The sample includes 300,000 to 450,000 clones, with around 87% observed a single time. Approximately 1.8% of the sample is taken by the ten largest.

This record comes from a study of blood T cell repertoires in COVID-19 (dated by TCRdb to about 2020). At the level of the whole study: Recovered participants in ImmuneRACE Cohort 3 were defined by two consecutive negative NP/OP PCR tests, clearance by a healthcare professional, or resolution of symptoms. The material from the prospective study consisted of cDNA or gDNA derived from T cells, B-cell-depleted T cells, or PBMCs. Sample metadata almost always included a de-identified subject ID, COVID-19 status, age in years and sex. Samples were obtained from the ongoing ImmuneRACE study (first 160 participants) and from about 1,300 subjects provided by 6 global collaborators. HLA class I and class II types, where available, came from metadata supplied by the sample provider rather than from assay-based typing. The repertoires were released in a freely available public database intended as a resource for research on the immune response to SARS-CoV-2. Deeply sampled blood TCRbeta repertoires from subjects exposed to, actively infected with, or recovered from COVID-19 were included in the dataset. Samples from collaborators originated in the United States, Italy and Spain and spanned both the acute and convalescent phases of COVID-19. General findings and caveats noted by the study authors: How much clinical and demographic metadata was included differed by source and by participant, and the metadata was provided uncurated.

From its cysteine to its phenylalanine, the CDR3 spans 16 amino acids. The DNA shown is the 48-base CDR3, in frame from base 1. The germline V gene provides CDR1 SGDLS and CDR2 YYNGEE. Relative to germline, V is 3 bases shorter and J is 0 bases shorter, with 14 bases between their ends. This chain joins TRBV9 to TRBJ2-3; a confident D gene designation cannot be given. The sequence derives from a man aged 35-49 years in a cohort exposed to, infected with or recovered from COVID-19 (not recorded which). The sample taken for sequencing was PBMCs or T cells enriched from blood (not recorded which). The DNA sequence is as follows: TGTGCCAGCAGCGCCGGATCGCGGTCTAGCACAGATACGCAGTATTTT. Its protein product is CASSAGSRSSTDTQYF.